This TCR beta chain was identified in a study of cytomegalovirus exposure and HLA in healthy donors. General study results and limits: In a later analysis, compared with equally common non-associated chains, HLA-associated beta chains were more expanded. Among TCR beta chains, those listed as cytomegalovirus-associated numbered about 150. Among the sequence variants, a highly shared cluster was likely an artifact of sequencing.

At the time of sampling, donors were nominally healthy, though unrecorded immune exposures were likely. V lost 2 bases, J lost 10 bases, and 7 bases stayed unmatched. CDR3 length: 16 residues. Vbeta (60) and Jbeta (13) primers were used in the PCR. This table comes from immunoSEQ multiplex PCR, and its TCRdb copy is limited to in-frame clones, with some not included. The data show 50,000 or so clones, 81% seen once. This clone was counted only a few times. Its antigen remains unidentified. This receptor was taken from a boy aged 5-17 years in good health and CMV-seropositive. Sequencing was carried out using PBMCs. The chain joins TRBV6-7 to TRBJ1-6, with 11 nucleotides matching TRBD1. TRBV6-7 is noted as an ORF with a role that remains uncertain. The CDR3, as DNA: TGTGCCAGCAGTTACCCAGGGACAGGGGGTGGATCACCCCTCCACTTT. Translated: CASSYPGTGGGSPLHF.